The clone carrying this T cell receptor beta chain has only one observation. The data are from a study of blood T cell repertoires in COVID-19. The wider study: The samples span acute and convalescent COVID-19 from the United States, Italy and Spain. The analysed material was cDNA or gDNA that came from T cells, B-cell-depleted T cells, or PBMCs.

The authors' processing: Nucleated cell counts were estimated from reference gene primer amplification. Measured with immunoSEQ multiplex PCR; TCRdb has only the in-frame clones, and not every one. V and J calls plus clone size are reproduced from that table; the DNA served to infer D and trimming. The table has roughly 97,000 clones, roughly 82% seen once; the top ten hold more than 4.5%. Trimming left V 5 bases short and J 7 bases short, with 18 bases between. Germline CDR1 SGHTA, CDR2 FQGNSA. This CDR3 contains 14 residues. This clonotype was sampled from a man aged 55 to 70 with acute or convalescent COVID-19. The chain employs TRBV7-2 and TRBJ2-7, with D possibly TRBD1 on 6 matching bases. Sequencing was carried out using peripheral blood. CDR3 residues: CASSPGQHSGEQYF. CDR3 bases: TGTGCCAGCAGCCCCGGACAGCACTCTGGGGAGCAGTACTTC.